This T cell receptor (beta chain) was sequenced for a study of vaccination and CD4 T cells after COVID-19. Findings and limits, study-wide: The median count of SARS-CoV-2-reactive clonotypes rose from approximately 21 to 40, not significantly.

Turning to this clonotype: Antigen specificity is unknown.

Sequencing of DNA taken from cultured CD4+ T cells relied on the Oncomine TCR Beta short-read assay. Via MiXCR, TCRdb re-called the PCR reads, giving one row per CDR3 protein. The sample includes tens of thousands of distinct CDR3 sequences, roughly 60% of them seen just once. Germline CDR1 and CDR2: KGHDR and SFDVKD. The CDR3 covers 14 residues. With 9 bases clipped from V and 1 base from J, the junction kept 4 bases outside the gene matches. Described treatment: approximately 10-day PBMC culture with coronavirus spike peptide pools or control peptides (ViraFEST assay). The receptor comes from a human donor who received a COVID-19 vaccine. This chain uses TRBV24-1 with TRBJ2-3; 9 positions match TRBD2. The sample consisted of CD4+ T cells from blood, cultured in vitro, taken before SARS-CoV-2 vaccination. The CDR3: CATQSSGGTDTQYF. CDR3 DNA: TGTGCCACCCAGTCTAGCGGGGGCACAGATACGCAGTATTTT.